This T cell receptor (beta chain) was identified during a study of blood T cell repertoires in COVID-19. The CDR3 extends over 13 amino acids. V shed 6 bases and J 5 bases; nucleotides not matched to a gene: 4. From germline, CDR1 is SNHLY and CDR2 FYNNEI. Sequencing was performed with immunoSEQ multiplex PCR; in TCRdb, only in-frame clones are kept and a portion is missing. The data hold 200,000 to 250,000 clones, with roughly 89% observed a single time. Assignment of participants to cohorts was predicated upon participant-reported clinical history. The sample comprised PBMCs or T cells enriched from blood (not recorded which). The TCR was taken from a woman aged 40 to 55 with acute COVID-19. The rearrangement links TRBV2 to TRBJ1-2; TRBD1 agrees at 9 bases. In DNA form, the CDR3 reads TGTGCCAGCAGAGGGGGACAGGGTTATGGCTACACCTTC. Translated, it gives CASRGGQGYGYTF.